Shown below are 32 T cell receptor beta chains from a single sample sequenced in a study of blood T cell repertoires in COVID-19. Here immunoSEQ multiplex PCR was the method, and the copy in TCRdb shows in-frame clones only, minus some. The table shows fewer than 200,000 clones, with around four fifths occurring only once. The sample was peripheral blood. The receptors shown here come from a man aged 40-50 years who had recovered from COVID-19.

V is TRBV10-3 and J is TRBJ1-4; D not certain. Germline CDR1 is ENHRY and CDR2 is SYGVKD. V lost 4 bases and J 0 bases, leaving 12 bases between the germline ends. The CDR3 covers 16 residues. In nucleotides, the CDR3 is TGTGCCATCAGTGCTTTGTCCGGGACAACTAATGAAAAACTGTTTTTT. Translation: CAISALSGTTNEKLFF.

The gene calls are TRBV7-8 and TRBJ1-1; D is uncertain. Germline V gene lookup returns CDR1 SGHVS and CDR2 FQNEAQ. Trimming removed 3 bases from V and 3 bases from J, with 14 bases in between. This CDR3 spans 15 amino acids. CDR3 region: CASSFTSFGDTEAFF. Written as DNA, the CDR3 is TGTGCCAGCAGCTTCACCTCCTTCGGGGACACTGAAGCTTTCTTT.

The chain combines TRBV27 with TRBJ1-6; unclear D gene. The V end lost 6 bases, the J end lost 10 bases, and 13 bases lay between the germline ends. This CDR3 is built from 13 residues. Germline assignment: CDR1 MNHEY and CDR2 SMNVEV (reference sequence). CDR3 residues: CASSPHPRSPLHF. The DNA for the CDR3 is TGTGCCAGCAGCCCCCACCCACGGTCACCCCTCCACTTT.

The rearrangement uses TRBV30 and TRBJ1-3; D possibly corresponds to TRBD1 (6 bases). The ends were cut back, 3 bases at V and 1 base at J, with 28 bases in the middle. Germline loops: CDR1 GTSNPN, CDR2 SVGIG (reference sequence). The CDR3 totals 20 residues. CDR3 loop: CAWSRYEQTGLKLSGNTIYF. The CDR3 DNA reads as TGTGCCTGGAGCCGCTATGAACAGACAGGATTGAAACTGTCTGGAAACACCATATATTTT.

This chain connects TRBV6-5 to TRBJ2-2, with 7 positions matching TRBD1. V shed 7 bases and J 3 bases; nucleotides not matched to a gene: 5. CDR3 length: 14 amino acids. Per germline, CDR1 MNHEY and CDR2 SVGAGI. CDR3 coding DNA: TGTGCCAGCAATAACAGGGGACACACCGGGGAGCTGTTTTTT. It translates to CASNNRGHTGELFF.

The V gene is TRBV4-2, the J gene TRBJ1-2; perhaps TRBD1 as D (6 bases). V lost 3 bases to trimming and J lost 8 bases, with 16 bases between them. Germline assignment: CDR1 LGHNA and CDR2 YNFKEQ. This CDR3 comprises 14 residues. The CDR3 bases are TGTGCCAGCAGCCACCGCCAGGGGCTGGACGGCTACACCTTC. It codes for CASSHRQGLDGYTF.

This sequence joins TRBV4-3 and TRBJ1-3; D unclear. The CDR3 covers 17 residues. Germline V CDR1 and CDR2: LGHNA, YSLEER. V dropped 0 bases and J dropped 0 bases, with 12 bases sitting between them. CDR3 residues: CASSQDRAGSSGNTIYF. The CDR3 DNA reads TGCGCCAGCAGCCAAGATCGGGCGGGGAGCTCTGGAAACACCATATATTTT.

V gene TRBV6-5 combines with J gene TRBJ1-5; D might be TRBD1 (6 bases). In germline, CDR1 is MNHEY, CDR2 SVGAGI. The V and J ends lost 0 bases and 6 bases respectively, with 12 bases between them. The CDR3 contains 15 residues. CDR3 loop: CASSYSRGGGQPQHF. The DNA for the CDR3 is TGTGCCAGCAGTTACTCGAGGGGGGGAGGTCAGCCCCAGCATTTT.

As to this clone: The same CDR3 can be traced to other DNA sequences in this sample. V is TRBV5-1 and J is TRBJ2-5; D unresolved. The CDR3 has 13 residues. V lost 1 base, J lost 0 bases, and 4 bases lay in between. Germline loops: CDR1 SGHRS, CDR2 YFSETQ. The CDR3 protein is CASSLQDQETQYF. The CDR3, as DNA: TGCGCCAGCAGCTTGCAGGACCAAGAGACCCAGTACTTC.

The CDR3 loop reads CATSLHRGGETQYF. For the CDR3, the DNA is TGTGCCACCAGCTTACACAGGGGTGGAGAGACCCAGTACTTC. The gene calls are TRBV15 and TRBJ2-5; TRBD1 aligns across 7 bases. J lost 4 bases, V lost 5 bases, and 7 bases had no gene match. Germline CDR1 LNHNV, CDR2 YYDKDF (reference sequence). This CDR3 spans 14 amino acids.

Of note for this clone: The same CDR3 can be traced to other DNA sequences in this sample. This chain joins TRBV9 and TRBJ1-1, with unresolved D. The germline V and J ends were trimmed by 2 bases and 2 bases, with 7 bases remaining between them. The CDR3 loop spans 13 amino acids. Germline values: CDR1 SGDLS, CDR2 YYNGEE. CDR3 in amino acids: CASSVGSNTEAFF. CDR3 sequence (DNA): TGTGCCAGCAGCGTTGGTAGTAACACTGAAGCTTTCTTT. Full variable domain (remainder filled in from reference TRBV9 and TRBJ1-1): DSGVTQTPKHLITATGQRVTLRCSPRSGDLSVYWYQQSLDQGLQFLIQYYNGEERAKGNILERFSAQQFPDLHSELNLSSLELGDSALYFCASSVGSNTEAFFGQGTRLTVV.

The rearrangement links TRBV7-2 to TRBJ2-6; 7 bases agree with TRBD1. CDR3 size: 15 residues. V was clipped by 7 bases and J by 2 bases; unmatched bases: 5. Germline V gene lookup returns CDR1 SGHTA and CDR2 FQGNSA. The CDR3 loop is CASNLQGAGANVLTF. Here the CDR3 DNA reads TGTGCCAGCAACCTTCAGGGGGCTGGGGCCAACGTCCTGACTTTC.

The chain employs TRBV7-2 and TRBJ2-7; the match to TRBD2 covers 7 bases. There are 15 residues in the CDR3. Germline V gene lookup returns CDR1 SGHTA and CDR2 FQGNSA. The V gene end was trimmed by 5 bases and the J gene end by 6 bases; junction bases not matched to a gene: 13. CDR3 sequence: CASSEQGGRMSEQYF. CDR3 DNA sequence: TGTGCCAGCAGCGAGCAGGGAGGGAGGATGAGCGAGCAGTACTTC.

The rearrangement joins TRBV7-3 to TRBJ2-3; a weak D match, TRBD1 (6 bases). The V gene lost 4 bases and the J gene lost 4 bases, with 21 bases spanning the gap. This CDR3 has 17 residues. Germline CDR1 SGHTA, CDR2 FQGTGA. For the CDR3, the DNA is TGTGCCAGCAGCTCGTCGGGACACCCTTCGGAGCCAGATACGCAGTATTTT. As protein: CASSSSGHPSEPDTQYF.

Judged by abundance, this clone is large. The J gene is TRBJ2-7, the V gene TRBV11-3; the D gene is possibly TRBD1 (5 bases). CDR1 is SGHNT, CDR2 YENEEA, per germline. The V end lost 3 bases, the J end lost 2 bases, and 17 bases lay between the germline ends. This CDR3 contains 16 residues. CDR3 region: CASSLGMWGSTYEQYF. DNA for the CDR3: TGTGCCAGCAGCTTGGGGATGTGGGGCTCCACCTACGAGCAGTACTTC.

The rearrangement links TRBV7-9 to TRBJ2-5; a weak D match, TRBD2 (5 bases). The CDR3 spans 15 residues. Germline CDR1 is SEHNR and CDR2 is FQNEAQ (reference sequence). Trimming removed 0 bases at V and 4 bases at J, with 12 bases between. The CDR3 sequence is CASSLAEAPAETQYF. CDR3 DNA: TGTGCCAGCAGCTTAGCGGAGGCTCCCGCAGAGACCCAGTACTTC.

The CDR3: CAISEFRDDEAFF. CDR3 bases: TGTGCCATCAGTGAGTTCAGGGATGATGAAGCTTTCTTT. The chain has TRBV10-3 and TRBJ1-1; perhaps TRBD1 as D (5 bases). Trimming removed 1 base from V and 7 bases from J, with 10 bases in between. CDR1 and CDR2 from the germline V gene are ENHRY and SYGVKD. The CDR3 covers 13 residues.

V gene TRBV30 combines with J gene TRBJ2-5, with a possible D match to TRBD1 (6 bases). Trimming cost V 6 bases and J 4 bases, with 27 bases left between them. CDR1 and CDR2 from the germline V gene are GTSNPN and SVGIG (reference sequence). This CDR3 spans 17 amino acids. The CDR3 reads CACSLRLQGNSRETQYF. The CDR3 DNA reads TGTGCCTGCTCCTTAAGATTACAGGGAAATAGTAGAGAGACCCAGTACTTC.

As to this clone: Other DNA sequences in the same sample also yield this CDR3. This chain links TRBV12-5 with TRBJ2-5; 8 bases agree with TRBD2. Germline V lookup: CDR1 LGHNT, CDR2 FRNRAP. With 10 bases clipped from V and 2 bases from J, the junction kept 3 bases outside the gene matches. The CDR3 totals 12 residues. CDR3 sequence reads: CAIGGGQETQYF. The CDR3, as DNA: TGTGCTATCGGCGGGGGGCAAGAGACCCAGTACTTC.

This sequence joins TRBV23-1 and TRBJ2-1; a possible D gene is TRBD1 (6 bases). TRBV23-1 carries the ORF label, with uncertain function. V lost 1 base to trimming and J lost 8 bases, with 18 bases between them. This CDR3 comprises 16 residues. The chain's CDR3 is CASSQLKDRIHDEQFF. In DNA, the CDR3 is TGCGCCAGCAGTCAATTAAAGGACAGAATTCACGATGAGCAGTTCTTC.

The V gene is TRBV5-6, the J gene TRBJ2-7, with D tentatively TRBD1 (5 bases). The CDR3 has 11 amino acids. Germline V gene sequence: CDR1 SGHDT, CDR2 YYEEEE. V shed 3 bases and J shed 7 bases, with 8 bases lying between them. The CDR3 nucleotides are TGTGCCAGCAGCTCCCAGGGAGAGCAGTACTTC. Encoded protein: CASSSQGEQYF.

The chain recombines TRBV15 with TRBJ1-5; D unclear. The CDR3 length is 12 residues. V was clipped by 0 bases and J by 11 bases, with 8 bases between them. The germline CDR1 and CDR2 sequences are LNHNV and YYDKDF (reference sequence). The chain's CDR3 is CATSRESPAQHF. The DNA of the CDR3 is TGTGCCACCAGCAGAGAGTCACCGGCCCAGCATTTT.

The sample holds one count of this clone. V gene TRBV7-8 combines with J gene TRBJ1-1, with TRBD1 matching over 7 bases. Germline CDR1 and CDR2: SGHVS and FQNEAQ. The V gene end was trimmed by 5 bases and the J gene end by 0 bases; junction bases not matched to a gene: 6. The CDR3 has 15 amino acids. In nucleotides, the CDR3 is TGTGCCAGCAGCAGCTCAGGGGGAGTGAACACTGAAGCTTTCTTT. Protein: CASSSSGGVNTEAFF.

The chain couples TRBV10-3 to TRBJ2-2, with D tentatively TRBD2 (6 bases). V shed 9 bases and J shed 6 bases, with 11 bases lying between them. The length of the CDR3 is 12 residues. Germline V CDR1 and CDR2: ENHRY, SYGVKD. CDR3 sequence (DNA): TGTGCCATTCCAGGAGGGCCCGGGGAGCTGTTTTTT. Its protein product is CAIPGGPGELFF.

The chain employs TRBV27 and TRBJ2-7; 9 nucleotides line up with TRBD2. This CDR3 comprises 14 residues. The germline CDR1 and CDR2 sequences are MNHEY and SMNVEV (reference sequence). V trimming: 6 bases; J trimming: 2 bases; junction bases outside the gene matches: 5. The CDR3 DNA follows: TGTGCCAGCAGCTTAGCGGGAGCTGCCTACGAGCAGTACTTC. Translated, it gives CASSLAGAAYEQYF.

CDR3 sequence reads: CATSGSGVTEAFF. The CDR3, as DNA: TGTGCCACCAGTGGGTCGGGGGTCACTGAAGCTTTCTTT. V and J are TRBV24-1 and TRBJ1-1; perhaps TRBD1 as D (5 bases). V dropped 5 bases and J dropped 4 bases, with 10 bases sitting between them. Germline CDR1 KGHDR, CDR2 SFDVKD. The CDR3 extends over 13 amino acids.

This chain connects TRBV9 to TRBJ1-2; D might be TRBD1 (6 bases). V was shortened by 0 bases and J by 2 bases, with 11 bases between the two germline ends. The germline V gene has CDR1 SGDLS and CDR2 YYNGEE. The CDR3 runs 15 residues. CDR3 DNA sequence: TGTGCCAGCAGCGTAGATCAGGGGTTGAACTATGGCTACACCTTC. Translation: CASSVDQGLNYGYTF.

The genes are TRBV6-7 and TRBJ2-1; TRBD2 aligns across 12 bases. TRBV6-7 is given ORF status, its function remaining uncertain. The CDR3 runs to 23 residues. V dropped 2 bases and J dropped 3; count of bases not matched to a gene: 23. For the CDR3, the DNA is TGTGCCAGCAGTTACAGCCCCTACTCCCCCGCTAGCGGGAGGGCCGCGATCTACAATGAGCAGTTCTTC. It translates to CASSYSPYSPASGRAAIYNEQFF.

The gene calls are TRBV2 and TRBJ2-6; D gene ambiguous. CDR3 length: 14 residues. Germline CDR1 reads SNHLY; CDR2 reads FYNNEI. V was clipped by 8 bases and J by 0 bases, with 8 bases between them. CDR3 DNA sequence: TGTGCCAGCCTGTACGGCTCTGGGGCCAACGTCCTGACTTTC. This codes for CASLYGSGANVLTF.

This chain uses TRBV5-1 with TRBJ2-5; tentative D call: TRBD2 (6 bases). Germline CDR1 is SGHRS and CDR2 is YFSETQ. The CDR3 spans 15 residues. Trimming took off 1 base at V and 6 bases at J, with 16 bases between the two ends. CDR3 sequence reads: CASSLSFSGYQTQYF. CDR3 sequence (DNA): TGCGCCAGCAGCTTGTCGTTTAGCGGATACCAGACCCAGTACTTC. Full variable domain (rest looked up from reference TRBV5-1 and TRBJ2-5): KAGVTQTPRYLIKTRGQQVTLSCSPISGHRSVSWYQQTPGQGLQFLFEYFSETQRNKGNFPGRFSGRQFSNSRSEMNVSTLELGDSALYLCASSLSFSGYQTQYFGPGTRLLVL.

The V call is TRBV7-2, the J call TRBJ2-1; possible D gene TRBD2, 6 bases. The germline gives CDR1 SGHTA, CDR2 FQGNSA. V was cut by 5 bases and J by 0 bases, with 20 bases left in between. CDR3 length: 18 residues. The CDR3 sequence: CASSPHQSSASSYNEQFF. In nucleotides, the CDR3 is TGTGCCAGCAGCCCACACCAATCTAGCGCGAGCTCCTACAATGAGCAGTTCTTC.

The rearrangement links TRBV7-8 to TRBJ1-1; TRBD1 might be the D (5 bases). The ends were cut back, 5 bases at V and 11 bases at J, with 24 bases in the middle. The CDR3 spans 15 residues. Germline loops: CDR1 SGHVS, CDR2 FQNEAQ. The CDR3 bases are TGTGCCAGCAGCCCGCAACCCGGGGGAGGGGTTATGGCTTTCTTT. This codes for CASSPQPGGGVMAFF.